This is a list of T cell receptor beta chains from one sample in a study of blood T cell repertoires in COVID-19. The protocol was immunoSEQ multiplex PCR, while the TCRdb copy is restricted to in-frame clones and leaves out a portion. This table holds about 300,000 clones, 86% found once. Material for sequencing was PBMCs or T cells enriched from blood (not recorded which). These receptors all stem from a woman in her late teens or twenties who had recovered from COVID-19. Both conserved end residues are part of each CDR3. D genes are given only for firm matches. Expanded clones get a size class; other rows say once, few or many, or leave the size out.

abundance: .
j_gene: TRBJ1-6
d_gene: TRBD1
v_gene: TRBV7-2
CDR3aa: CASSLQGDSSPLHF
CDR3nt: TGTGCCAGCAGCTTACAGGGGGACAGTTCACCCCTCCACTTT

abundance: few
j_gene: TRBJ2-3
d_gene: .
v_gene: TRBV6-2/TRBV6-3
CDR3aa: CASSADRLPTDTQYF
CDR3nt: TGTGCCAGCAGCGCCGACAGACTCCCCACAGATACGCAGTATTTT

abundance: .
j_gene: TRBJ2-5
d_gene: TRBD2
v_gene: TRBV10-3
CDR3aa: CAISVGTSGQETQYF
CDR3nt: TGTGCCATCAGTGTAGGGACTAGCGGGCAAGAGACCCAGTACTTC

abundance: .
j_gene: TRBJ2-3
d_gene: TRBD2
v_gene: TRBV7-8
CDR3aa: CASSLAGTSGTDTQYF
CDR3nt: TGTGCCAGCAGCTTGGCCGGGACTAGCGGCACAGATACGCAGTATTTT

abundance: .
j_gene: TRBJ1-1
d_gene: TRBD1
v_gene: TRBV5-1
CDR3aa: CASSLAGGSTEAFF
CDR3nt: TGCGCCAGCAGCTTGGCAGGGGGCTCGACTGAAGCTTTCTTT

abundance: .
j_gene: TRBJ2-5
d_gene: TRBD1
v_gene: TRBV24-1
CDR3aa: CATSPGTAQETQYF
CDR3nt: TGTGCCACCAGTCCGGGGACAGCCCAAGAGACCCAGTACTTC

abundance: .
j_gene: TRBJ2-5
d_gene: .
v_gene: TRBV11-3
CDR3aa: CASSSGVNQETQYF
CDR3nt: TGTGCCAGCAGCTCCGGGGTAAACCAAGAGACCCAGTACTTC

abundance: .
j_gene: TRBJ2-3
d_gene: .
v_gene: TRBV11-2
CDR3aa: CASSPGGGSADTQYF
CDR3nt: TGTGCCAGCAGCCCAGGGGGCGGGAGTGCAGATACGCAGTATTTT

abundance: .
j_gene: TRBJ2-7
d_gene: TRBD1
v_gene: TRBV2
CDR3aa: CASSGQGPYEQYF
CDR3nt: TGTGCCAGCAGCGGACAGGGTCCCTACGAGCAGTACTTC

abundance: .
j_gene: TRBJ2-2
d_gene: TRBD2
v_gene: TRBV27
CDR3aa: CASSLLAGGPGELFF
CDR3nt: TGTGCCAGCAGTTTACTAGCGGGAGGCCCCGGGGAGCTGTTTTTT

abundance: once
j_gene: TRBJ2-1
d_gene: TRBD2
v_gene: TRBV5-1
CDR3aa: CASSLAGLAGPSNNEQFF
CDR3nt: TGCGCCAGCAGCTTGGCCGGGCTAGCGGGGCCTAGTAACAATGAGCAGTTCTTC

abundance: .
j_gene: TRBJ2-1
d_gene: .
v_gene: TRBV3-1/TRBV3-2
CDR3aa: CASSQDWGGLSDNEQFF
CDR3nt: TGTGCCAGCAGCCAAGATTGGGGCGGCTTATCCGACAATGAGCAGTTCTTC

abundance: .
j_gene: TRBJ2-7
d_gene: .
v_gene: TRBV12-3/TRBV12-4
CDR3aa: CASISSSYEQYF
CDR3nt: TGTGCCAGCATCTCGAGCTCCTACGAGCAGTACTTC

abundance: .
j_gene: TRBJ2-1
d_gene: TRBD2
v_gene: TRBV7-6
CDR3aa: CASSFTSGDSNEQFF
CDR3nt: TGTGCCAGCAGCTTTACTAGCGGGGATTCTAATGAGCAGTTCTTC

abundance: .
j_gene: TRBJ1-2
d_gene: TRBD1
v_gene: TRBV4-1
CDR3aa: CASSRDSTNYGYTF
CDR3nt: TGCGCCAGCAGCCGGGACAGTACTAACTATGGCTACACCTTC

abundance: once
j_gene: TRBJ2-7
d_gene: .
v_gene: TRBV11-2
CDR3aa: CASSLDSLLSYEQYF
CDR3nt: TGTGCCAGCAGCTTGGACAGCCTCCTGTCCTACGAGCAGTACTTC

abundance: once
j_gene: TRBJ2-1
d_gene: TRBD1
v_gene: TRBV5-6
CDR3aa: CASSLRDRFYNEQFF
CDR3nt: TGTGCCTCTTCACTCCGGGACAGATTCTACAATGAGCAGTTCTTC

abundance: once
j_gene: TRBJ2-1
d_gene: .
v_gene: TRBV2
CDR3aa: CASSEFAGNNEQFF
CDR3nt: TGTGCCAGCAGTGAATTTGCCGGGAACAATGAGCAGTTCTTC

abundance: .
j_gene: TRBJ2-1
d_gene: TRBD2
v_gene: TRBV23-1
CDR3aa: CAGPGLALHNEQFF
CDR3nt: TGCGCCGGCCCAGGACTAGCGCTCCACAATGAGCAGTTCTTC

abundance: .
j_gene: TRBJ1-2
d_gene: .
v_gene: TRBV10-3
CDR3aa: CAISESDTAGDYGYTF
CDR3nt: TGTGCCATCAGTGAGTCTGACACCGCGGGGGACTATGGCTACACCTTC

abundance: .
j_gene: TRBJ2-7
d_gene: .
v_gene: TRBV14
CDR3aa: CASSHEFYEQYF
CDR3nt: TGTGCCAGCAGCCACGAGTTCTACGAGCAGTACTTC

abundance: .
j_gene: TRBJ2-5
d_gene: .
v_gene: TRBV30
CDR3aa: CAWKSGGQETQYF
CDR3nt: TGTGCCTGGAAGTCAGGGGGGCAAGAGACCCAGTACTTC

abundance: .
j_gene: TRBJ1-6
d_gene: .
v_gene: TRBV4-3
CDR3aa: CASSQDDSDSPLHF
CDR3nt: TGCGCCAGCAGCCAAGACGACAGCGATTCACCCCTCCACTTT

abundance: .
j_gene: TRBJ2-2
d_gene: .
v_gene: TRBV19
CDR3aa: CASSIQGTGELFF
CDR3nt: TGTGCCAGTAGTATACAGGGCACCGGGGAGCTGTTTTTT

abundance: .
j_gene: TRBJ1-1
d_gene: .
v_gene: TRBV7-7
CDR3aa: CASSSDMNTEAFF
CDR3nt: TGTGCCAGCAGCTCGGACATGAACACTGAAGCTTTCTTT

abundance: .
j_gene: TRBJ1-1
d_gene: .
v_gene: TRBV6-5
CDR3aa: CASSYSQRNTEAFF
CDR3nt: TGTGCCAGCAGTTACAGTCAGCGGAACACTGAAGCTTTCTTT

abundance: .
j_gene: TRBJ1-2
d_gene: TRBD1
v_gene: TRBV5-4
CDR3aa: CASSLGTGYGYTF
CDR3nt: TGTGCCAGCAGCTTGGGGACAGGGTATGGCTACACCTTC

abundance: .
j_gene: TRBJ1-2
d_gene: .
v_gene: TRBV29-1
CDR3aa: CSVETIGDSSNYGYTF
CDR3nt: TGCAGCGTTGAAACTATAGGAGACAGTTCTAACTATGGCTACACCTTC

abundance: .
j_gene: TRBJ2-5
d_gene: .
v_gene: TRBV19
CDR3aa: CASSIAVQETQYF
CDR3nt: TGTGCCAGTAGTATAGCAGTTCAAGAGACCCAGTACTTC

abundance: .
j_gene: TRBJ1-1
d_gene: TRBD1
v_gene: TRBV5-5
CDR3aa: CASSSTGQGSPEAFF
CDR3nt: TGTGCCAGCAGCTCCACGGGACAGGGGAGCCCTGAAGCTTTCTTT

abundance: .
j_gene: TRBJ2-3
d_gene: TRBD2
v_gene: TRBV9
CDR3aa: CASSVELAGADTQYF
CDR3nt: TGTGCCAGCAGCGTAGAACTAGCGGGAGCAGATACGCAGTATTTT

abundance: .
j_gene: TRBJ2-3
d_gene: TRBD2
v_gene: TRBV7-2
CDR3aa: CASSHPSGGAADTQYF
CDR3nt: TGTGCCAGCAGCCACCCTAGCGGGGGGGCGGCAGATACGCAGTATTTT

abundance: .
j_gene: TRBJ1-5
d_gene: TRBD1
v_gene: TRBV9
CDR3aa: CASAGQGDQPQHF
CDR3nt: TGTGCCAGCGCGGGACAGGGGGATCAGCCCCAGCATTTT

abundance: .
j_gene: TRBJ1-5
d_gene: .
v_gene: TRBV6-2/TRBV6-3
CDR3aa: CASSYSGGSNQPQHF
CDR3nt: TGTGCCAGCAGTTACTCAGGAGGTAGCAATCAGCCCCAGCATTTT

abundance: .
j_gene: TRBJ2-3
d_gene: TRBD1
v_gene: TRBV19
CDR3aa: CASSRDRGTDTQYF
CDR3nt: TGTGCCAGTAGCCGGGACAGGGGTACAGATACGCAGTATTTT

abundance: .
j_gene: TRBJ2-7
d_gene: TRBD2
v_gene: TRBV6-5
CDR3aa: CASSFSGRDYEQYF
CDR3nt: TGTGCCAGCAGTTTTAGCGGGAGGGACTACGAGCAGTACTTC

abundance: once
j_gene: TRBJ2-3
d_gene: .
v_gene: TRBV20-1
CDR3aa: CSASSSKGVNTQYF
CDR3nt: TGCAGTGCTAGTTCTTCAAAAGGGGTGAATACGCAGTATTTT

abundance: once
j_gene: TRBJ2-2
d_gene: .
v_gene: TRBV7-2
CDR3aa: CASSSGPGHANTGELFF
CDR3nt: TGTGCCAGCAGCTCGGGCCCGGGACACGCGAACACCGGGGAGCTGTTTTTT

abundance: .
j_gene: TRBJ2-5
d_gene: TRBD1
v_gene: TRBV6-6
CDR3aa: CASSPLSGTGRETQYF
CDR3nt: TGTGCCAGCAGTCCCCTTTCCGGGACAGGGCGCGAGACCCAGTACTTC

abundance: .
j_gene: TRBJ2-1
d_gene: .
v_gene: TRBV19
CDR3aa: CASMDSWEFHNEQFF
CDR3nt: TGTGCCAGTATGGACAGCTGGGAGTTCCACAATGAGCAGTTCTTC

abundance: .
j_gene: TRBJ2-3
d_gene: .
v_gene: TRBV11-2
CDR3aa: CASSLRGAGGDTQYF
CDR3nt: TGTGCCAGCAGCCTACGGGGGGCCGGTGGAGATACGCAGTATTTT

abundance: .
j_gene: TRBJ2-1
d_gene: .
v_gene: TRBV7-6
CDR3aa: CASSLVGADRRDEQFF
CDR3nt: TGTGCCAGCAGCTTAGTGGGGGCTGACCGTCGGGATGAGCAGTTCTTC

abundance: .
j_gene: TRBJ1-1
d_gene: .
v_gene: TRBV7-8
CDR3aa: CASSPLDRNTEAFF
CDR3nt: TGTGCCAGCAGCCCACTTGACAGGAACACTGAAGCTTTCTTT

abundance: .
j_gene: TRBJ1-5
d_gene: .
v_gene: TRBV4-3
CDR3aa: CASSQVGGGNQPQHF
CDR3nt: TGCGCCAGCAGCCAAGTCGGGGGGGGCAATCAGCCCCAGCATTTT

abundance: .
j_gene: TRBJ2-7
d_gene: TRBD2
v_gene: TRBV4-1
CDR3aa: CASSQRGLADYEQYF
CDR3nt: TGCGCCAGCAGCCAGAGAGGACTAGCGGACTACGAGCAGTACTTC

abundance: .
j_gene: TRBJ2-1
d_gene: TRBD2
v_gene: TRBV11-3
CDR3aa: CASTPVGGGAGEQFF
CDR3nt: TGTGCCAGCACTCCCGTGGGCGGGGGGGCCGGTGAGCAGTTCTTC